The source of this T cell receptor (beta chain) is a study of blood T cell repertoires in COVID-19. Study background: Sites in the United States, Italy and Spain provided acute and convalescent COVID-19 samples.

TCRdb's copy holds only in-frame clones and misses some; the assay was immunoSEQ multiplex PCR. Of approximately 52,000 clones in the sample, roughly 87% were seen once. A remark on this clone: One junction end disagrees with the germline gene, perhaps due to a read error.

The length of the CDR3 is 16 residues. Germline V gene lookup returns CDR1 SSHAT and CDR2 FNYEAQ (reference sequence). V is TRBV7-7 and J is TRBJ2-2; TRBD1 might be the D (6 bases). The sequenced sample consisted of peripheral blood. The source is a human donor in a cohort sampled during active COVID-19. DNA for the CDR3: TGTGCTAGCAGCTTGAGCACGGGACAAAACACCGGGGAGCTGTTTTTT. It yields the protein CASSLSTGQNTGELFF.